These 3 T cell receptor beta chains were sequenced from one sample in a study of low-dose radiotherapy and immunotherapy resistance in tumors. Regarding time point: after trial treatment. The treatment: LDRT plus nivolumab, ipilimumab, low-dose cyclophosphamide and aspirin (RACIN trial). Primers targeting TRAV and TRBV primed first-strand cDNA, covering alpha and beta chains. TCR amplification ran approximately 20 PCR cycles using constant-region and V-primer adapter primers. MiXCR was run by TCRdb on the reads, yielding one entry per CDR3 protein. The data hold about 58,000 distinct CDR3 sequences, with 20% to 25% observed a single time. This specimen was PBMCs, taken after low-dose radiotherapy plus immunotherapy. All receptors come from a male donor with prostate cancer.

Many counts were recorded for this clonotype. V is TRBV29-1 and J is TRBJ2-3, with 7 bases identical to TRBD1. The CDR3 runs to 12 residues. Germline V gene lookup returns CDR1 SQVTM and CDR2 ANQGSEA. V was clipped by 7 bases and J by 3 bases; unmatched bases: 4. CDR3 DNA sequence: TGCAGCGCAGAGACAGGGACAGATACGCAGTATTTT. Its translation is CSAETGTDTQYF.

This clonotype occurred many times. DNA of the CDR3: TGCAGCGTTGATAGGGGGGCGGGAACAAACACCGGGGAGCTGTTTTTT. Translation: CSVDRGAGTNTGELFF. This chain links TRBV29-1 with TRBJ2-2; D is possibly TRBD1 or TRBD2 (6 bases each). Germline V CDR1 and CDR2: SQVTM, ANQGSEA. This CDR3 has 16 amino acids. V was shortened by 3 bases and J by 2 bases, with 16 bases between the two germline ends.

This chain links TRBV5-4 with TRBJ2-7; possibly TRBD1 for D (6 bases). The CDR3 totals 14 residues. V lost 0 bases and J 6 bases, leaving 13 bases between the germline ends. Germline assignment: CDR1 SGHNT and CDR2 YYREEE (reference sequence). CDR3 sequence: CASSLAGLGAEQYF. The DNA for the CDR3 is TGTGCCAGCAGCTTGGCCGGTTTGGGGGCCGAGCAGTACTTC.